This T cell receptor (beta chain) is from a study of technical replicates of blood from several donors. Germline V CDR1 and CDR2: LNHNV, YYDKDF (reference sequence). The V segment lost 1 base and the J segment 6 bases; nucleotides outside the gene matches: 9. This CDR3 is 16 amino acids long. Assay: immunoSEQ multiplex PCR; the TCRdb copy retains only in-frame clones and omits some. The data contain tens of thousands of clones, roughly 98% of them singletons. This sequence was found in a human donor in good health. The chain combines TRBV15 with TRBJ2-1; the match to TRBD1 covers 7 bases. Material for sequencing was T cells isolated from PBMCs. CDR3 in DNA: TGTGCCACCAGCAGAGCATTGGGGACAGCTAGCAATGAGCAGTTCTTC. The encoded protein is CATSRALGTASNEQFF. The full variable domain, with the rest looked up from reference TRBV15 and TRBJ2-1, is DAMVIQNPRYQVTQFGKPVTLSCSQTLNHNVMYWYQQKSSQAPKLLFHYYDKDFNNEADTPDNFQSRRPNTSFCFLDIRSPGLGDTAMYLCATSRALGTASNEQFFGPGTRLTVL.